The 21 T cell receptor beta chains reported below all come from one sample, sequenced in a study of T cell repertoires in cytomegalovirus infection. These receptors lack a known antigen. TCRdb passed the reads through MiXCR, listing each CDR3 protein once. The sample carries around 570,000 distinct CDR3 sequences, roughly 42% recorded once. This specimen consisted of cultured PBMCs, obtained from culture after CMV antigen stimulation. Every receptor here comes from a human donor in good health (CMV status not recorded). Some clones in this sample may be carry-over from other donors' samples.

This chain joins TRBV12-3 or TRBV12-4 and TRBJ1-2; D unresolved. Trimming cost V 5 bases and J 3 bases, with 7 bases left between them. The CDR3 contains 12 residues. The CDR3 DNA sequence: TGTGCCAGCAGTATAAATTACTATGGCTACACCTTC. Its protein is CASSINYYGYTF.

This clonotype appeared a single time. V is TRBV6-8 and J is TRBJ2-5; no clear D. CDR1 is MNHGY and CDR2 is SAAAGT in the germline V gene. The CDR3 runs 14 residues. V was cut by 5 bases and J by 0 bases, with 10 bases left in between. The CDR3 region is CASSPDLYQETQYF. The CDR3 nucleotides read TGTGCCAGCAGTCCAGACTTGTACCAAGAGACCCAGTACTTC.

The chain uses TRBV4-1 and TRBJ1-4; D is unclear. Deletions cut 5 bases from V and 2 bases from J, with 18 bases between. CDR3 length: 17 residues. The germline CDR1 and CDR2 sequences are MGHRA and YSYEKL. The CDR3 nucleotides read TGCGCCAGCAGCGCACAACACGGGGAGTGGACTAATGAAAAACTGTTTTTT. Translation: CASSAQHGEWTNEKLFF.

This clonotype was counted a few times. V and J are TRBV28 and TRBJ1-1; 9 positions match TRBD1. There are 14 residues in the CDR3. Trimming removed 8 bases from V and 6 bases from J; junction bases left unmatched: 10. Germline V gene data show CDR1 as MDHEN and CDR2 as SYDVKM. The CDR3 nucleotides read TGTGCCAGCGTGGGTTGGACAGGGGTATCTGAAGCTTTCTTT. Translating gives CASVGWTGVSEAFF.

In its sample, this clonotype was seen once. V and J are TRBV5-4 and TRBJ2-1; 10 bases match TRBD2. The last part of the DNA fits TRBJ2-7 better; the J call may be wrong. Germline values: CDR1 SGHNT, CDR2 YYREEE (reference sequence). The CDR3 runs 15 residues. CDR3 loop: CASSPGTSAYNEQYF. CDR3 coding DNA: TGTGCCAGCAGCCCCGGGACTAGCGCCTACAATGAGCAGTACTTC.

There are a few counts of this clonotype. This rearrangement joins TRBV4-1 to TRBJ2-7; 10 positions agree with TRBD2. V lost 3 bases to trimming and J lost 6 bases; unmatched junction nucleotides: 8. Germline assignment: CDR1 MGHRA and CDR2 YSYEKL. The length of the CDR3 is 15 residues. The CDR3 sequence: CASSQGLARAAEQYF. CDR3 DNA sequence: TGCGCCAGCAGCCAGGGACTAGCGAGAGCCGCCGAGCAGTACTTC.

This clonotype was seen at least ten times. The chain has TRBV7-9 and TRBJ1-6; D ambiguous. V lost 5 bases, J lost 7 bases, and 18 bases lay in between. Germline CDR1 is SEHNR and CDR2 is FQNEAQ (reference sequence). The CDR3 is 16 residues long. The DNA for the CDR3 is TGTGCCAGCAGCCTTGGGCCGGGAGCTCGGAATTCACCCCTCCACTTT. Translated, it gives CASSLGPGARNSPLHF.

This sequence joins TRBV29-1 and TRBJ2-3; 12 bases are shared with TRBD2. J lost 3 bases, V lost 1 base, and 2 bases had no gene match. This CDR3 is built from 15 residues. The V gene's germline CDR1 is SQVTM and CDR2 ANQGSEA. The CDR3 protein is CSVEGTSGDTDTQYF. The CDR3 nucleotides read TGCAGCGTTGAAGGGACTAGCGGGGATACAGATACGCAGTATTTT.

The chain uses TRBV12-3 or TRBV12-4 and TRBJ1-6; D is unresolved. This CDR3 comprises 12 residues. Trimming cost V 4 bases and J 7 bases, with 5 bases left between them. CDR3 residues: CASSYQNSPLHF. The CDR3 DNA reads TGTGCCAGCAGTTATCAAAATTCACCCCTCCACTTT.

V is TRBV7-6 and J is TRBJ2-3, with unresolved D. The CDR3 is 15 residues long. The V gene's germline CDR1 is SGHVS and CDR2 FNYEAQ. V gave up 2 bases and J gave up 0 bases, with 9 bases separating them. CDR3: CASSLSLPSTDTQYF. CDR3 bases: TGTGCCAGCAGCTTAAGTCTCCCTAGCACAGATACGCAGTATTTT.

This clonotype showed up many times. This rearrangement joins TRBV7-2 to TRBJ2-2; D unclear. The V end lost 5 bases, the J end lost 0 bases, and 10 bases lay between the germline ends. This CDR3 spans 15 amino acids. Germline values: CDR1 SGHTA, CDR2 FQGNSA. The CDR3 coding sequence is TGTGCCAGCAGCCCAGGCTCGGCGAACACCGGGGAGCTGTTTTTT. It specifies CASSPGSANTGELFF.

Of note for this clonotype: With a much larger clone just one base away, this may be a read error. The chain links TRBV7-2 to TRBJ1-3; the D is unclear. This CDR3 has 13 residues. The V end lost 3 bases, the J end lost 10 bases, and 13 bases lay between the germline ends. Germline lookup yields CDR1 SGHTA and CDR2 FQGNSA. CDR3: CASSFARWETIYF. The CDR3 DNA reads TGTGCCAGCAGCTTCGCACGGTGGGAAACCATATATTTT.

This rearrangement joins TRBV20-1 to TRBJ2-1; no clear D gene. The CDR3 runs 12 residues. Germline CDR1 and CDR2: DFQATT and SNEGSKA (reference sequence). The V end was cut by 6 bases, the J end by 12 bases, with 18 bases between. DNA for the CDR3: TGCAGTGCCCGCCTGTCCCCTGAAGGGCAGTTCTTC. Translation: CSARLSPEGQFF.

The chain combines TRBV10-3 with TRBJ2-3, with TRBD2 identical over 10 bases. CDR3 length: 17 amino acids. V lost 5 bases and J lost 4; bases outside the gene matches: 12. Germline CDR1 reads ENHRY; CDR2 reads SYGVKD. CDR3 sequence: CAISWSRSGGGSDTQYF. CDR3 nucleotides: TGTGCCATCAGTTGGTCTCGGAGCGGGGGGGGTTCAGATACGCAGTATTTT.

This clonotype was picked up a small number of times. J is TRBJ2-3 and V is TRBV6-2 or TRBV6-3, with 11 bases lining up with TRBD2. The trim removed 8 bases at V and 5 bases at J, leaving 0 bases unmatched. The CDR3 spans 12 residues. Germline CDR1 is MNHEY and CDR2 is SVGEGT. Here the CDR3 reads CASGTSGDTQYF. CDR3 DNA sequence: TGTGCCAGCGGGACTAGCGGAGATACGCAGTATTTT.

The gene calls are TRBV4-1 and TRBJ2-3; D is possibly TRBD2 (6 bases). Trimming cost V 1 base and J 1 base, with 15 bases left between them. Germline V gives CDR1 MGHRA, CDR2 YSYEKL. CDR3 length: 17 residues. CDR3 sequence reads: CASSQVYVERGTDTQYF. CDR3 bases: TGCGCCAGCAGCCAAGTGTATGTGGAGCGGGGCACAGATACGCAGTATTTT.

This clonotype came up a few times. This chain joins TRBV6-1 and TRBJ1-2; possibly TRBD1 for D (5 bases). This CDR3 contains 13 residues. Trimming stripped 5 bases from V and 4 bases from J, with 11 bases between. The germline V gene has CDR1 MNHNS and CDR2 SASEGT. The CDR3 loop reads CASSNTGTYGYTF. CDR3 nucleotides: TGTGCCAGCAGTAATACTGGGACCTATGGCTACACCTTC.

In this sample, this clonotype turned up a few times. This chain uses TRBV11-2 with TRBJ1-2; D not resolved. Trimming took 5 bases from V and 5 from J, leaving 9 bases between them. The CDR3 extends over 12 amino acids. The germline gives CDR1 SGHAT, CDR2 FQNNGV. The CDR3 region is CASSGSGYGYTF. CDR3 in DNA: TGTGCCAGCAGCGGATCTGGGTATGGCTACACCTTC.

The rearrangement links TRBV10-3 to TRBJ2-6, with D tentatively TRBD2 (6 bases). Per the germline V gene, CDR1 is ENHRY and CDR2 is SYGVKD. The V and J ends lost 8 bases and 1 base respectively, with 15 bases between them. The CDR3 is 16 residues long. CDR3 protein: CAIGRESGSGANVLTF. The CDR3 DNA sequence: TGTGCCATCGGCCGGGAGTCGGGTTCTGGGGCCAACGTCCTGACTTTC.

The chain uses TRBV29-1 and TRBJ1-4, with D perhaps TRBD1 (5 bases). This CDR3 region has 15 residues. Trimming left V 2 bases short and J 8 bases short, with 18 bases between. CDR1 is SQVTM, CDR2 ANQGSEA, per germline. The CDR3 bases are TGCAGCGTTGAAAGGAGACAGACCCCGGGGGAAAAACTGTTTTTT. Translation gives CSVERRQTPGEKLFF. The variable domain in full, completed from reference TRBV29-1 and TRBJ1-4, reads SAVISQKPSRDICQRGTSLTIQCQVDSQVTMMFWYRQQPGQSLTLIATANQGSEATYESGFVIDKFPISRPNLTFSTLTVSNMSPEDSSIYLCSVERRQTPGEKLFFGSGTQLSVL.

This clonotype was seen a few times. V is TRBV29-1 and J is TRBJ1-5; 10 nucleotides line up with TRBD1. Germline values: CDR1 SQVTM, CDR2 ANQGSEA. The CDR3 runs 14 residues. Trimming cost V 7 bases and J 2 bases; bases outside gene matches: 5. CDR3 sequence reads: CSAVTGGGNQPQHF. The CDR3 region has the DNA TGCAGCGCTGTGACAGGGGGCGGCAATCAGCCCCAGCATTTT.